Included here is one T cell receptor (beta chain) sequence, with context. This clonotype was seen repeatedly, ten times or more. The specificity of this receptor is unknown. Base-call qualities are not available, and no considerably larger clone is one nucleotide away. The source of the sample is a study of CD8 T cells in ankylosing spondylitis listed by TCRdb under 2017. Context from the whole study: The study profiled T cell receptor beta repertoires in healthy donors and ankylosing spondylitis patients to find disease-linked TCR variants. In total, the full study cohort was made up of roughly 110 healthy donors and 25 to 30 ankylosing spondylitis patients. Peripheral blood was sampled, and synovial fluid was also collected from ankylosing spondylitis patients. Study-level results and caveats: Some motif variants had previously been reported in the synovial fluid and blood of reactive arthritis patients, which suggests shared mechanisms of disease initiation. In peripheral blood, the disease-linked clones were found at relatively low frequencies and had a CD8+ phenotype. Blood from ankylosing spondylitis patients appeared to be characterized by a TCR beta motif made up of seven or eight highly homologous amino acid variants. The disease-linked clones were reported to be significantly enriched in matched synovial fluid samples from ankylosing spondylitis patients.

The junction shows trimming of 0 bases on V and 6 bases on J, plus 14 bases between the germline ends. The germline V gene provides CDR1 MNHEY and CDR2 SVGAGI. The CDR3 holds 15 amino acids from the cysteine to the phenylalanine. CDR3 DNA only is kept here, 45 bases in frame from base 1. Sequenced using an Illumina HiSeq 2500. TCR beta libraries were prepared by quantitative 5'-RACE with molecular barcodes. Under the source paper's analysis protocol: Disease-linked TCR variants were identified with a new computational method built on a probabilistic model of VDJ rearrangement. The raw public reads went through TCRdb reprocessing: fastp at Q25, MiXCR clone calling, in-frame beta chains kept. Each record represents a unique CDR3 protein, reported with the most common genes and DNA among its rows. The V and J calls were not made by the authors but by TCRdb's processing. The sample table shows 200,000 to 250,000 distinct CDR3 sequences, and about 7% are seen once. Of the sample, 13% to 15% is held by the ten largest clones.

The sequence is built from TRBV6-5 and TRBJ1-2; no D segment can be confidently identified. The receptor was isolated from a male donor with ankylosing spondylitis. Material: blood, either unsorted or a sorted T cell fraction (not recorded which). The CDR3 loop reads CASSYSSGLMDGYTF. The nucleotides are TGTGCCAGCAGTTACTCGAGCGGCCTAATGGATGGCTACACCTTC.